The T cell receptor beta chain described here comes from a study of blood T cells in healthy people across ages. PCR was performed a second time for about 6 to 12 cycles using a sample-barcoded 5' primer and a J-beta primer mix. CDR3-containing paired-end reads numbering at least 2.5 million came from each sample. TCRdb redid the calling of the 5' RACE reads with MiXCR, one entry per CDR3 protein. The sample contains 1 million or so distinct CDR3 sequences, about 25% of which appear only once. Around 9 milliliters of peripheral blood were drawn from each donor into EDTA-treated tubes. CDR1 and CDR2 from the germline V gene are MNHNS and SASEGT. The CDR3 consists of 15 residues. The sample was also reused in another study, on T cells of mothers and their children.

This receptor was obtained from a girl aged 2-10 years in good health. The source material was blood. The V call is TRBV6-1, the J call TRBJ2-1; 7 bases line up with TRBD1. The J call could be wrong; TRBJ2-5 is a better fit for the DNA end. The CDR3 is CASSGMTGSQETQYF. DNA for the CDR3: TGTGCCAGCAGTGGAATGACAGGGTCCCAAGAGACCCAGTACTTC.